This TCR beta chain emerged from a study of control samples from healthy donors and cancer patients. Trimming removed 8 bases at V and 8 bases at J, with 19 bases between. CDR1 is SNHLY, CDR2 FYNNEI, per germline. The CDR3 covers 14 residues. Profiling relied on immunoSEQ multiplex PCR, and the TCRdb table lists in-frame clones only, not all of them. The repertoire holds about 120,000 clones, roughly 90% seen once, with 5.5% in the top ten. This clonotype was sampled from a man aged 18 to 35 in good health. Sequenced: blood. The J gene is TRBJ2-1, the V gene TRBV2; a possible D gene is TRBD1 (6 bases). The CDR3 spells CASGGQTPADEQFF. CDR3 nucleotides: TGTGCCAGCGGAGGACAGACACCCGCCGATGAGCAGTTCTTC.